In its sample, the clone carrying this T cell receptor beta chain was seen many times. Antigen specificity is unknown. The 5'RACE template-switching step produced TCR cDNA and added a universal primer site and UMIs. In TCRdb, the 5' RACE reads were re-called with MiXCR into one record per CDR3 protein. The sample has about 69,000 distinct CDR3 sequences; around 6.2% are singletons. V gave up 0 bases and J gave up 7 bases; unmatched junction bases: 7. Per the germline V gene, CDR1 is MNHEY and CDR2 is SMNVEV (reference sequence). CDR3 length: 16 amino acids. This sample was taken from a study of T cells after yellow fever vaccination. Study in general: SMART-Seq v4 Ultra Low Input prepared the low-cell-number fractions.

General observations from the study: Some clonotypes were seen in both the CD4 and the CD8 compartments. These made up a small share and likely arose from convergent recombination. Most primary-vaccination clones recurred post-booster (approximately 95% CD4, around 90% CD8).

The sequenced sample was CD4+ T cells sorted from PBMCs, obtained roughly 14 days after the first yellow fever vaccination. The sequence was collected from a man aged 18 to 29 who received the YFV17D yellow fever vaccine. The chain carries TRBV27 and TRBJ1-5; 9 positions match TRBD1. CDR3 amino acids: CASSLSGTGGQQPQHF. CDR3 nucleotide sequence: TGTGCCAGCAGTTTATCGGGTACAGGGGGCCAACAGCCCCAGCATTTT.